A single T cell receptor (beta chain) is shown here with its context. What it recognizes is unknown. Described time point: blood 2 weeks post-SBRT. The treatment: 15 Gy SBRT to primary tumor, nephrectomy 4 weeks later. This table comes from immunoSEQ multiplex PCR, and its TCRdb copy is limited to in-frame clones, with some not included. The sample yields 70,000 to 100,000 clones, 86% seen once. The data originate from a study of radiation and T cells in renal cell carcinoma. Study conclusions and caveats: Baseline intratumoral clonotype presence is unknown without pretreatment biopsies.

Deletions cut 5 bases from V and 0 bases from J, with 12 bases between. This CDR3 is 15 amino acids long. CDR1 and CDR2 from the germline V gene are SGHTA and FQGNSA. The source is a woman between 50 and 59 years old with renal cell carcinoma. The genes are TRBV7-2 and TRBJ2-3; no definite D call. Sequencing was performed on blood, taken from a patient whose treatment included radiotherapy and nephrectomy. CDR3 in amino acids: CASSPARTSTDTQYF. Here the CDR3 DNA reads TGTGCCAGCAGCCCAGCCAGAACTAGCACAGATACGCAGTATTTT.